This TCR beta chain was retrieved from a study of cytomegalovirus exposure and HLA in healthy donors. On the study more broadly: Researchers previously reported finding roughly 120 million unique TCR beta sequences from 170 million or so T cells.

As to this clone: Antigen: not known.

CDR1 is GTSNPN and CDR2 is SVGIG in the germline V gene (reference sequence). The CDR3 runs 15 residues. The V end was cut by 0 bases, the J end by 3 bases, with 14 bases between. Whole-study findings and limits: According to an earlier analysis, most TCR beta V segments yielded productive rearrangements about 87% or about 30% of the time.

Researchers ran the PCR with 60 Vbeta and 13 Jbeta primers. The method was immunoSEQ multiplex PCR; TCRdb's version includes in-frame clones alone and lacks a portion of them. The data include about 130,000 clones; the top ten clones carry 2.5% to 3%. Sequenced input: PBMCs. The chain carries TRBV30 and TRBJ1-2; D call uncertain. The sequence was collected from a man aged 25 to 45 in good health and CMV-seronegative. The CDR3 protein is CAWSVRVSLDYGYTF. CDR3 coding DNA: TGTGCCTGGAGTGTACGGGTCAGCCTAGACTATGGCTACACCTTC.